These T cell receptor beta chains were read from a single sample in a study of T cell responses to AZD1222 COVID-19 vaccine. Libraries were prepared by immunoSEQ multiplex PCR; TCRdb keeps only in-frame clonotypes and omits some of them. The repertoire holds 200,000 or so clones, with about nine tenths as singletons. The sequenced sample was peripheral blood, obtained on day 0 of AZD1222 vaccination. The receptors originated from an adult in good health. Each CDR3 is given with its conserved first and last residue. A D gene is named only where the DNA matches it firmly. Expanded clones are given a class, and other clones once, few, many or no size at all.

V,size,D,J,DNA,CDR3
TRBV5-4,.,TRBD1,TRBJ1-2,TGTGCCAGCAGGCCCGGGACAGGGATCTCTCCTGGCTACACCTTC,CASRPGTGISPGYTF
TRBV15,few,.,TRBJ2-5,TGTGCCACCAGCGCAGGCCTTAGGGAGACCCAGTACTTC,CATSAGLRETQYF
TRBV4-2,.,.,TRBJ2-7,TGTGCCAGCAGCCAAGCTTGGAGCTACGAGCAGTACTTC,CASSQAWSYEQYF
TRBV5-1,.,.,TRBJ2-5,TGCGCCAGCAGGGTTCAGGAGACCCAGTACTTC,CASRVQETQYF
TRBV9,.,TRBD2,TRBJ2-1,TGTGCCAGCAGCGTGGGTTCACTAGCGGGGGGGCTCGGTGCCTACAATGAGCAGTTCTTC,CASSVGSLAGGLGAYNEQFF
TRBV25-1,few,TRBD1,TRBJ1-1,TGTGCCAGCACAACCGGGACAGGGATTAGGAAAGCTTTCTTT,CASTTGTGIRKAFF
TRBV14,.,TRBD2,TRBJ2-7,TGTGCCAGCAGCCAAGGACTAGCGGGAGGGGTCTACGAGCAGTACTTC,CASSQGLAGGVYEQYF
TRBV5-1,.,.,TRBJ1-5,TGCGCCAGCAGCTTGGAAGGCGCTCAGCCCCAGCATTTT,CASSLEGAQPQHF
TRBV18,.,.,TRBJ1-1,TGTGCCAGCTCACCAACGGGGAACACTGAAGCTTTCTTT,CASSPTGNTEAFF
TRBV12-3/TRBV12-4,once,.,TRBJ1-5,TGTGCCAGCAGTTACGCAGGGAATCAGCCCCAGCATTTT,CASSYAGNQPQHF
TRBV4-1,.,TRBD1,TRBJ1-2,TGCGCCAGCAGCCAAGGACAGGGAAACGATGGCTACACCTTC,CASSQGQGNDGYTF
TRBV6-2/TRBV6-3,.,TRBD1,TRBJ2-7,TGTGCCAGCAGTTACGGACAGGGGGCCTCCTACGAGCAGTACTTC,CASSYGQGASYEQYF
TRBV12-3/TRBV12-4,.,TRBD2,TRBJ2-1,TGTGCCAGCAGTTCCCGACTAGCGCCCAAGCAGTTCTTC,CASSSRLAPKQFF
TRBV2,.,.,TRBJ2-2,TGTGCCAGCAGGGCCCCGGGGAACACCGGGGAGCTGTTTTTT,CASRAPGNTGELFF
TRBV19,.,.,TRBJ2-1,TGTGCCAGTAGTATAGTTATCGGTTCTGGTGAGCAGTTCTTC,CASSIVIGSGEQFF
TRBV7-9,.,TRBD1,TRBJ1-2,TGTGCCAGCAGCTATCACCGCCCCAGGGGGGACTATGGCTACACCTTC,CASSYHRPRGDYGYTF
TRBV9,.,TRBD2,TRBJ2-1,TGTGCCAGCAGCCAGGACCCGCGGGGGGTTTTTAATGAGCAGTTCTTC,CASSQDPRGVFNEQFF
TRBV2,.,.,TRBJ2-5,TGTGCCAGCTGGGGGCCCACTTTGGCTGGTGGGGAGACCCAGTACTTC,CASWGPTLAGGETQYF
TRBV6-2/TRBV6-3,once,.,TRBJ1-3,TGTGCCAGCAGTCGAAACAGGCTGAGCTCTGGAAACACCATATATTTT,CASSRNRLSSGNTIYF
TRBV5-5,.,TRBD1,TRBJ1-2,TGTGCCAGCAGCTTGACCAGGACAGGGGCGTATGGCTACACCTTC,CASSLTRTGAYGYTF
TRBV15,.,.,TRBJ1-1,TGTGCCACCAGCAGATTCCTAAGTCCGGGAAACACTGAAGCTTTCTTT,CATSRFLSPGNTEAFF
TRBV6-2/TRBV6-3,.,.,TRBJ1-1,TGTGCCAGCAGTTTCATGAACACTGAAGCTTTCTTT,CASSFMNTEAFF
TRBV3-1/TRBV3-2,.,.,TRBJ2-7,TGTGCCAGTAGCCGAGGGACCTACGAGCAGTACTTC,CASSRGTYEQYF
TRBV15,.,.,TRBJ2-7,TGTGCCACCAGCAGAGCAGGGACCGAGCAGTACTTC,CATSRAGTEQYF
TRBV2,once,TRBD1,TRBJ1-2,TGTGCCAGCAGTCCCGGGACAGGGCCTAACTATGGCTACACCTTC,CASSPGTGPNYGYTF
TRBV29-1,.,TRBD1,TRBJ1-4,TGCAGCGCCAGGGGGCGGGCTAATGAAAAACTGTTTTTT,CSARGRANEKLFF
TRBV27,.,.,TRBJ1-1,TGTGCCAGCAGTTTATCGACCATCAGGGGCACTGAAGCTTTCTTT,CASSLSTIRGTEAFF
TRBV7-2,.,.,TRBJ1-1,TGTGCCAGCAGCTTAGATGGGGCAAAAGCTTTCTTT,CASSLDGAKAFF
TRBV28,.,.,TRBJ1-5,TGTGCCAGCAGAGAGACCCAGCAGCCCCAGCATTTT,CASRETQQPQHF
TRBV5-1,.,TRBD1,TRBJ1-2,TGCGCCAGCAGCTTGACAGGGGGCGCGGGTGGCTACACCTTC,CASSLTGGAGGYTF
TRBV6-1,.,.,TRBJ1-3,TGTGCCAGCAGTGAAGCCACCTTGGGGGGGTGGGCTGGAAACACCATATATTTT,CASSEATLGGWAGNTIYF
TRBV4-3,.,.,TRBJ1-4,TGCGCCAGCAGCCAGAACGGACGAGATGAAAAACTGTTTTTT,CASSQNGRDEKLFF
TRBV19,.,.,TRBJ2-7,TGTGCCAGTAGTATAGTTGCTGGAGACGCAGGCTCCTACGAGCAGTACTTC,CASSIVAGDAGSYEQYF
TRBV6-5,.,.,TRBJ2-7,TGTGCCAGCAGCCCATCTAGTCCCTACGAGCAGTACTTC,CASSPSSPYEQYF
TRBV19,once,.,TRBJ2-7,TGTGCCAGTAGTATCTTCTCGGGGGAGCAGTACTTC,CASSIFSGEQYF
TRBV4-3,.,.,TRBJ1-2,TGCGCCAGCAGCCAAGATATAAAGGGGGGATACTATGGCTACACCTTC,CASSQDIKGGYYGYTF
TRBV4-2,.,TRBD1,TRBJ2-6,TGTGCCAGCAGCCGAGAAAGACAGGGTTATGGTTCCGGGGCCAACGTCCTGACTTTC,CASSRERQGYGSGANVLTF
TRBV5-1,.,.,TRBJ2-2,TGCGCCAGCAGCTTGGAACCGCCGGTTCAGGGAGGCACCGGGGAGCTGTTTTTT,CASSLEPPVQGGTGELFF
TRBV7-2,.,TRBD1,TRBJ1-5,TGTGCCAGCAGCCCTAAAACAGGGGCCAGCAATCAGCCCCAGCATTTT,CASSPKTGASNQPQHF
TRBV5-6,.,TRBD1,TRBJ1-6,TGTGCCAGCAGCGCCGGGACAGGGGATTCACCCCTCCACTTT,CASSAGTGDSPLHF
TRBV2,once,TRBD2,TRBJ2-5,TGTGCCAGCAGCGCGGGAGGGCCCACAGAGACCCAGTACTTC,CASSAGGPTETQYF
TRBV9,.,TRBD1,TRBJ2-2,TGTGCCAGCAGCGAATTGGGGACAGCGAACACCGGGGAGCTGTTTTTT,CASSELGTANTGELFF
TRBV6-5,few,TRBD1,TRBJ2-7,TGTGCCAGCAGTTACGGGACAGGTTTTCAGTCCGAGCAGTACTTC,CASSYGTGFQSEQYF
TRBV14,.,.,TRBJ2-7,TGTGCCAGCAGCCAGTCTGGGGGCTACGAGCAGTACTTC,CASSQSGGYEQYF
TRBV11-2,.,.,TRBJ1-1,TGTGCCAGCAGCTGGGGGGGAGTTACTGAAGCTTTCTTT,CASSWGGVTEAFF
TRBV12-5,.,TRBD1,TRBJ2-7,TGTGCTAGTGGTTTGGGTCCAGTTCAGGGGGCGATCGAGCAGTACTTC,CASGLGPVQGAIEQYF
TRBV15,.,.,TRBJ1-5,TGTGCCACCAGCAGAGCGGCGGTTAGCAATCAGCCCCAGCATTTT,CATSRAAVSNQPQHF
TRBV19,.,.,TRBJ1-2,TGTGCCAGTAGTATTGTTCCCGGGGCGGGGTGGAATGGCTACACCTTC,CASSIVPGAGWNGYTF
TRBV25-1,.,.,TRBJ2-7,TGTGCCAGCAGTGAACTCCTACAGGGCGAGCAGTACTTC,CASSELLQGEQYF
TRBV5-4,.,.,TRBJ2-7,TGTGCCAGCAGCTTGGAATTCGGGTCAGGCTACGAGCAGTACTTC,CASSLEFGSGYEQYF